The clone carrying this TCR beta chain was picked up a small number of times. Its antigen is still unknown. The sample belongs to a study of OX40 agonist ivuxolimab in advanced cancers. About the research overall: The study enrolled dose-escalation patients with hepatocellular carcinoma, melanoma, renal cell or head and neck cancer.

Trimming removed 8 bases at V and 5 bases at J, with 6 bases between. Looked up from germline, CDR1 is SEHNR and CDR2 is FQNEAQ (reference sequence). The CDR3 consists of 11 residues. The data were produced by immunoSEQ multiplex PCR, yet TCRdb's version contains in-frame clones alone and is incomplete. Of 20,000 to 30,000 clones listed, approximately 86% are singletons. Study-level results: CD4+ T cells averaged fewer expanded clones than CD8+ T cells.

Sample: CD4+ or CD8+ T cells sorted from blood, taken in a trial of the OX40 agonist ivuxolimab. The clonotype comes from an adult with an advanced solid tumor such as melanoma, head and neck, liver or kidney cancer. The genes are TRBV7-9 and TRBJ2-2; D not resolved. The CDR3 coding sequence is TGTGCCAGCCAGGAAACCGGGGAGCTGTTTTTT. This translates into CASQETGELFF.